This entry describes one T cell receptor (beta chain). Its antigen remains unidentified. This sample is part of a study of T cell responses to AZD1222 COVID-19 vaccine. Analysis merged second doses at about 4 or about 12 weeks. Profiling relied on immunoSEQ multiplex PCR, and the TCRdb table lists in-frame clones only, not all of them. The table lists around 99,000 clones, 75% to 95% of them singletons. General study findings and limits: Clonal diversity was possibly underestimated; the donors were predominantly white British and more often female. Baseline seropositivity occurred in only six AZD1222 recipients.

The specimen was peripheral blood, collected 28 days after the second AZD1222 dose. This TCR was sampled from an adult who received the AZD1222 COVID-19 vaccine.

The CDR3, as DNA: TGTGCCAGTACTATTCTAGCGGGATCGCCTGGAGCCGGGGAGCTGTTTTTT. It yields the protein CASTILAGSPGAGELFF. The V and J genes are TRBV19 and TRBJ2-2; 9 bases map to TRBD2. There are 17 residues in the CDR3. V was clipped by 7 bases and J by 6 bases; unmatched bases: 15. From germline, CDR1 is LNHDA and CDR2 SQIVND (reference sequence).